The 7 T cell receptor beta chains below come from one sample, sequenced in a study of vaccination and CD4 T cells after COVID-19. Treatment here: roughly ten-day PBMC culture with coronavirus spike peptide pools or control peptides (ViraFEST assay). Cultured CD4+ T cells had their DNA profiled by the Oncomine TCR Beta short-read assay. TCRdb analysed the PCR reads with MiXCR anew, one entry per CDR3 protein. The repertoire holds 3,500 to 5,500 distinct CDR3 sequences, with roughly two thirds as singletons. For these TCRs, the target antigens are not known. Sequencing input: CD4+ T cells from blood, cultured in vitro. These receptors were obtained from a human donor who had recovered from COVID-19.

The genes are TRBV2 and TRBJ1-2; D ambiguous. This CDR3 has 10 amino acids. The V gene's germline CDR1 is SNHLY and CDR2 FYNNEI. With 8 bases removed from V and 3 bases from J, the gap between germline ends came to 4 bases. CDR3 sequence (DNA): TGTGCCAGCTCGGACTATGGCTACACCTTC. Amino acids: CASSDYGYTF. The full variable domain, its missing parts supplied by reference TRBV2 and TRBJ1-2, is EPEVTQTPSHQVTQMGQEVILRCVPISNHLYFYWYRQILGQKVEFLVSFYNNEISEKSEIFDDQFSVERPDGSNFTLKIRSTKLEDSAMYFCASSDYGYTFGSGTRLTVV.

The chain joins TRBV20-1 to TRBJ1-2; D gene ambiguous. This CDR3 comprises 15 residues. Germline V CDR1 and CDR2: DFQATT, SNEGSKA (reference sequence). The V end was cut by 0 bases, the J end by 8 bases, with 19 bases between. For the CDR3, the DNA is TGCAGTGCTAGAGATCCCCTCGGGTTTCGGAAGGGCTACACCTTC. This encodes CSARDPLGFRKGYTF.

The V gene is TRBV6-1, the J gene TRBJ1-1; D gene unclear. V lost 6 bases, J lost 1 base, and 6 bases lay in between. Germline lookup yields CDR1 MNHNS and CDR2 SASEGT. CDR3 length: 12 residues. CDR3 residues: CASRAGNTEAFF. CDR3 nucleotide sequence: TGTGCCAGCAGAGCTGGGAACACTGAAGCTTTCTTT.

Sample share makes this clonotype medium-sized. This chain links TRBV20-1 with TRBJ1-2; D is ambiguous. Germline V gene data show CDR1 as DFQATT and CDR2 as SNEGSKA (reference sequence). The CDR3 extends over 12 amino acids. The CDR3, as DNA: TGCACCATGGTAAGACCCGACTATGGCTACACCTTC. Amino acids: CTMVRPDYGYTF.

V and J are TRBV10-1 and TRBJ1-6; D is unclear. The CDR3 totals 12 residues. Germline loops: CDR1 WNHNN, CDR2 SYGVQD (reference sequence). Trimming cost V 3 bases and J 7 bases, with 4 bases left between them. Here the CDR3 reads CASSDGNSPLHF. Here the CDR3 DNA reads TGCGCCAGCAGTGATGGCAATTCACCCCTCCACTTT.

V gene TRBV15 combines with J gene TRBJ1-5, with D uncertain. CDR1 is LNHNV, CDR2 YYDKDF, per germline (reference sequence). The CDR3 is made up of 17 amino acids. V dropped 0 bases and J dropped 6 bases, with 18 bases sitting between them. This CDR3 reads CATSRDTGQAGSQPQHF. CDR3 bases: TGTGCCACCAGCAGAGATACGGGTCAGGCGGGGAGTCAGCCCCAGCATTTT.

The chain has TRBV30 and TRBJ1-1; tentative D call: TRBD1 (5 bases). Per the germline V gene, CDR1 is GTSNPN and CDR2 is SVGIG (reference sequence). This CDR3 contains 13 residues. V was trimmed by 5 bases and J by 0 bases, leaving 10 bases between them. The CDR3 DNA reads TGTGCCTGGGCGGACATCCTGAACACTGAAGCTTTCTTT. Encoded protein: CAWADILNTEAFF.